The 30 T cell receptor beta chains listed next were all sequenced from one sample in a study of CD8 T cells in ankylosing spondylitis. TCRdb reanalysed the 5' RACE reads using MiXCR and keeps one entry per CDR3 protein. The sample holds fewer than 650,000 distinct CDR3 sequences, 9.5% to 15% seen once. For these receptors, no antigen is known. Whole-study results and caveats: Ankylosing spondylitis blood appeared to carry a characteristic TCR beta motif of several highly homologous variants.

Sequenced: blood, either unsorted or a sorted T cell fraction (not recorded which). Source of these receptors: a male donor with ankylosing spondylitis.

This chain joins TRBV2 and TRBJ1-5; D perhaps matches TRBD1 (6 bases). V shed 8 bases and J shed 7 bases, with 15 bases lying between them. Germline V lookup: CDR1 SNHLY, CDR2 FYNNEI. This CDR3 region has 13 residues. In nucleotides, the CDR3 is TGTGCCAGCTGGGAAGGGGGTAGGCAGCCCCAGCATTTT. Its protein is CASWEGGRQPQHF.

This clonotype has a handful of counts. The gene calls are TRBV27 and TRBJ2-6, with D possibly being TRBD1 (6 bases). V was pared by 6 bases and J by 0 bases, with 9 bases between. The CDR3 contains 15 residues. From germline, CDR1 is MNHEY and CDR2 SMNVEV (reference sequence). Written as DNA, the CDR3 is TGTGCCAGCAGATCAGGGGCCTCTGGGGCCAACGTCCTGACTTTC. Protein sequence: CASRSGASGANVLTF.

This clonotype was observed a handful of times. The chain combines TRBV27 with TRBJ2-5; 9 nucleotides agree with TRBD2. V trimming: 6 bases; J trimming: 4 bases; junction bases outside the gene matches: 9. The germline V gene encodes CDR1 MNHEY and CDR2 SMNVEV (reference sequence). The CDR3 length is 15 residues. The DNA for the CDR3 is TGTGCCAGCAGCGAGCTATCAGCGGGGGGAGAGACCCAGTACTTC. Translating it yields CASSELSAGGETQYF.

This clonotype was seen more than once but under ten times. The rearrangement links TRBV4-2 to TRBJ1-6, with a possible D match to TRBD1 (6 bases). The V gene's germline CDR1 is LGHNA and CDR2 YNFKEQ. The ends were cut back, 1 base at V and 10 bases at J, with 14 bases in the middle. CDR3 length: 15 amino acids. DNA for the CDR3: TGTGCCAGCAGCCAAGCGGACAGCGAAGCCTCACCCCTCCACTTT. This codes for CASSQADSEASPLHF.

J is TRBJ2-1 and V is TRBV20-1; 8 positions agree with TRBD2. The J segment lost 4 bases and the V segment lost 3 bases, leaving 20 bases of the junction unmatched. CDR1 and CDR2 from the germline V gene are DFQATT and SNEGSKA (reference sequence). CDR3 length equals 19 residues. The CDR3 nucleotides are TGCAGTGCTAGGCCGTCGGGGGGGCTCTACAGGCCGAATTACAATGAGCAGTTCTTC. Amino acids: CSARPSGGLYRPNYNEQFF.

This clonotype was recorded a few times. The DNA for the CDR3 is TGTGCCAGCAGCCATCACACTCCGAGCTCCTACGAGCAGTACTTC. It encodes CASSHHTPSSYEQYF. The rearrangement links TRBV4-2 to TRBJ2-7, with D uncertain. This CDR3 region has 15 residues. Germline CDR1 LGHNA, CDR2 YNFKEQ. V shed 3 bases and J shed 0 bases, with 12 bases lying between them.

The CDR3 DNA is TGTGCCAGCAGCACGAGGACCCTCCCGCGAGGCTACACCTTC. This translates into CASSTRTLPRGYTF. The V call is TRBV12-3 or TRBV12-4, the J call TRBJ1-2; D is ambiguous. Trimming stripped 6 bases from V and 8 bases from J, with 19 bases between. This CDR3 has 14 residues.

V gene TRBV2 combines with J gene TRBJ2-1, with TRBD2 identical over 9 bases. From germline, CDR1 is SNHLY and CDR2 FYNNEI. After removal of 1 base from V and 8 bases from J, the junction contained 6 bases not matched to a gene. There are 15 residues in the CDR3. The CDR3 loop is CASSEGRSGSYEQFF. The CDR3 DNA sequence: TGTGCCAGCAGTGAAGGGCGTAGCGGGAGCTATGAGCAGTTCTTC.

This clonotype was seen only a few times. The chain combines TRBV24-1 with TRBJ2-3; 10 nucleotides match TRBD1. The length of the CDR3 is 16 residues. V was pared by 3 bases and J by 5 bases, with 7 bases of the junction left unmatched. The germline V gene encodes CDR1 KGHDR and CDR2 SFDVKD. In nucleotides, the CDR3 is TGTGCCACCAGTGATCTTCCGGGACAGGGGAGAGATACGCAGTATTTT. Translation gives CATSDLPGQGRDTQYF.

This clonotype was detected only a few times. V and J are TRBV28 and TRBJ1-2, with D unresolved. The CDR3 extends over 13 amino acids. Looked up from germline, CDR1 is MDHEN and CDR2 is SYDVKM. Trimming removed 1 base at V and 3 bases at J, with 6 bases between. Written as DNA, the CDR3 is TGTGCCAGCAGTTTATATCGGGACTATGGCTACACCTTC. Translating gives CASSLYRDYGYTF.

The V gene is TRBV6-1, the J gene TRBJ2-3; TRBD2 aligns across 7 bases. J gave up 1 base and V 7 bases, and 8 bases lay outside the gene matches. Germline CDR1 is MNHNS and CDR2 is SASEGT. The CDR3 is made up of 15 amino acids. The CDR3 protein is CASTRGRTGTDTQYF. DNA of the CDR3: TGTGCCAGCACCCGCGGGAGAACGGGCACAGATACGCAGTATTTT.

This chain connects TRBV3-1 to TRBJ2-1; 7 positions match TRBD2. This CDR3 spans 13 amino acids. CDR1 is LGHDT and CDR2 is YNNKEL in the germline V gene (reference sequence). V was pared by 4 bases and J by 14 bases, with 11 bases of the junction left unmatched. Here the CDR3 reads CASSRPWGGVEFF. The DNA of the CDR3 is TGTGCCAGCAGCCGTCCCTGGGGAGGGGTCGAGTTCTTC.

This clonotype was observed at least ten times. Relative to the germline gene, one junction end is altered; a read error may explain this. The rearrangement links TRBV20-1 to TRBJ2-1, with TRBD1 as a possible D gene (6 bases). CDR1 is DFQATT and CDR2 is SNEGSKA in the germline V gene (reference sequence). The length of the CDR3 is 13 residues. The CDR3 DNA sequence: TGCAGTGCCAGAGACAGGACCTACAATGAGCAGTTCTTC. It translates to CSARDRTYNEQFF.

This clonotype was detected only a few times. This sequence joins TRBV12-3 or TRBV12-4 and TRBJ2-2, with D tentatively TRBD2 (6 bases). V was pared by 7 bases and J by 1 base, with 22 bases between. CDR3 size: 18 residues. The CDR3 reads CASKLGGYINRNTGELFF. The CDR3 DNA reads as TGTGCCAGCAAGCTGGGGGGTTACATAAATCGGAACACCGGGGAGCTGTTTTTT.

This clonotype was observed at least ten times. The CDR3 DNA reads TGTGCCAGCAGGGTAGCGGGAGGGGTTCACAATGAGCAGTTCTTC. Amino acid sequence: CASRVAGGVHNEQFF. This rearrangement joins TRBV12-3 or TRBV12-4 to TRBJ2-1; 11 bases line up with TRBD2. Trimming took 6 bases from V and 5 from J; bases not matched to a gene: 6. The CDR3 is 15 amino acids.

This clonotype was seen many times. The chain has TRBV7-9 and TRBJ2-1, with TRBD1 matching over 9 bases. CDR1 and CDR2 from the germline V gene are SEHNR and FQNEAQ (reference sequence). This CDR3 comprises 15 residues. The trim removed 5 bases at V and 0 bases at J, leaving 2 bases unmatched. The CDR3 region is CASSRGQGSYNEQFF. The CDR3 nucleotides are TGTGCCAGCAGCCGGGGACAGGGCTCCTACAATGAGCAGTTCTTC.

This clonotype appeared a few times. This rearrangement joins TRBV15 to TRBJ2-3; D unresolved. The CDR3 sequence is 15 residues long. Germline V gives CDR1 LNHNV, CDR2 YYDKDF (reference sequence). Trimming stripped 1 base from V and 4 bases from J, with 12 bases between. The CDR3 DNA sequence: TGTGCCACCAGCAGAGGAGGTGTGGTGGCAGATACGCAGTATTTT. Its protein is CATSRGGVVADTQYF.

The CDR3 bases are TGTGCGTCGGGTAGGGGCTCTCAATTCACAGATACGCAGTATTTT. Its translation: CASGRGSQFTDTQYF. The chain combines TRBV6-1 with TRBJ2-3; D is possibly TRBD1 (5 bases). Germline CDR1 and CDR2: MNHNS and SASEGT. The CDR3 contains 15 residues.

DNA of the CDR3: TGCGCCAGCTGTTTAGCGGAGTTGAGGAAAGAGACCCAGTACTTC. This gives the protein CASCLAELRKETQYF. This chain joins TRBV5-1 and TRBJ2-5, with TRBD2 as a possible D gene (6 bases). Looked up from germline, CDR1 is SGHRS and CDR2 is YFSETQ. V lost 7 bases and J lost 3, with 19 bases in between. The CDR3 contains 15 residues.

The rearrangement joins TRBV19 to TRBJ1-2, with 11 bases lining up with TRBD1. The CDR3 contains 15 residues. The junction had 7 bases not matched to a gene; V was cut back by 4 bases and J by 6 bases. Germline loops: CDR1 LNHDA, CDR2 SQIVND (reference sequence). CDR3 region: CASSTPGQGVDGYTF. The DNA for the CDR3 is TGTGCCAGTAGTACCCCGGGACAGGGGGTCGATGGCTACACCTTC. Full variable domain (remainder filled in from reference TRBV19 and TRBJ1-2): DGGITQSPKYLFRKEGQNVTLSCEQNLNHDAMYWYRQDPGQGLRLIYYSQIVNDFQKGDIAEGYSVSREKKESFPLTVTSAQKNPTAFYLCASSTPGQGVDGYTFGSGTRLTVV.

The rearrangement uses TRBV29-1 and TRBJ1-1, with D possibly TRBD1 on 5 matching bases. Germline CDR1 and CDR2: SQVTM and ANQGSEA. Deletions cut 7 bases from V and 7 bases from J, with 10 bases between. The length of the CDR3 is 10 residues. Here the CDR3 DNA reads TGCAGCGCTGCTACAGGTGAAGCTTTCTTT. Protein: CSAATGEAFF.

This clonotype was counted only a few times. Here the CDR3 reads CASSRQMNTEAFF. The CDR3 coding sequence is TGTGCCAGCAGCCGTCAGATGAACACTGAAGCTTTCTTT. The genes are TRBV3-1 and TRBJ1-1; D is ambiguous. The CDR3 has 13 residues. V lost 4 bases and J 0 bases, leaving 6 bases between the germline ends. Germline V CDR1 and CDR2: LGHDT, YNNKEL (reference sequence).

The chain joins TRBV29-1 to TRBJ2-7, with D possibly matching TRBD2 (6 bases). The CDR3 extends over 13 amino acids. Trimming cost V 4 bases and J 5 bases, with 15 bases left between them. Germline CDR1 and CDR2: SQVTM and ANQGSEA. The CDR3 nucleotides are TGCAGCGTTGGATGGCGGGGCGGGGACGAGCAGTACTTC. As protein: CSVGWRGGDEQYF.

This clonotype was detected only a few times. V is TRBV5-6 and J is TRBJ2-5, with TRBD2 matching 8 bases. The V segment lost 4 bases and the J segment 3 bases; nucleotides outside the gene matches: 5. CDR1 is SGHDT, CDR2 YYEEEE, per germline. There are 14 residues in the CDR3. CDR3 sequence reads: CASSLYSGKETQYF. Here the CDR3 DNA reads TGTGCCAGCAGCCTATATAGCGGGAAAGAGACCCAGTACTTC.

This clonotype showed up just a few times. This rearrangement joins TRBV20-1 to TRBJ2-1; TRBD2 matches 15 bases. CDR1 and CDR2 (germline): DFQATT, SNEGSKA (reference sequence). J gave up 8 bases and V 4 bases, and 12 bases lay outside the gene matches. This CDR3 comprises 17 residues. CDR3 DNA sequence: TGCAGTGCTACCCCCACCGGACTAGCGGGAGGGTTTCATGAGCAGTTCTTC. Amino acid sequence: CSATPTGLAGGFHEQFF.

A few counts support this clonotype. V and J are TRBV7-9 and TRBJ1-6; weak D call: TRBD1 (5 bases). The CDR3 extends over 16 amino acids. The V end lost 1 base, the J end lost 9 bases, and 16 bases lay between the germline ends. Germline V gene data show CDR1 as SEHNR and CDR2 as FQNEAQ (reference sequence). The CDR3 loop is CASSLDYVGRGSPLHF. CDR3 nucleotides: TGTGCCAGCAGCTTAGACTATGTGGGGCGCGGTTCACCCCTCCACTTT.

This rearrangement joins TRBV7-2 to TRBJ1-1; D gene uncertain. The V gene's germline CDR1 is SGHTA and CDR2 FQGNSA. V lost 5 bases to trimming and J lost 6 bases, with 7 bases between them. This CDR3 comprises 11 residues. The CDR3, as DNA: TGTGCCAGCAGCCCGCAGGCTGAAGCTTTCTTT. Protein: CASSPQAEAFF.

The chain employs TRBV24-1 and TRBJ2-3, with 14 nucleotides matching TRBD2. The junction had 10 bases not matched to a gene; V was cut back by 4 bases and J by 5 bases. CDR1 and CDR2 from the germline V gene are KGHDR and SFDVKD. The CDR3 has 18 residues. CDR3 nucleotides: TGTGCCACCAGTGACCCATCGACTAGCGGGAGGGCCGGAGATACGCAGTATTTT. Its protein product is CATSDPSTSGRAGDTQYF.

This clonotype appeared a few times. The V gene is TRBV6-1, the J gene TRBJ1-1; maybe TRBD1 (5 bases). V was trimmed by 10 bases and J by 3 bases, leaving 15 bases between them. Per germline, CDR1 MNHNS and CDR2 SASEGT. The CDR3 sequence is 13 residues long. The CDR3 loop is CAILKRGDTEAFF. The CDR3 nucleotides read TGTGCCATACTTAAGCGAGGGGACACTGAAGCTTTCTTT.

This clonotype was recorded at least ten times. This chain joins TRBV20-1 and TRBJ2-3, with unresolved D. V lost 7 bases and J 2 bases, leaving 16 bases between the germline ends. There are 14 residues in the CDR3. CDR1 DFQATT and CDR2 SNEGSKA come from the germline V gene (reference sequence). CDR3 nucleotides: TGCAGTGTCAACCCAAACCCAGCCACAGATACGCAGTATTTT. Protein sequence: CSVNPNPATDTQYF.